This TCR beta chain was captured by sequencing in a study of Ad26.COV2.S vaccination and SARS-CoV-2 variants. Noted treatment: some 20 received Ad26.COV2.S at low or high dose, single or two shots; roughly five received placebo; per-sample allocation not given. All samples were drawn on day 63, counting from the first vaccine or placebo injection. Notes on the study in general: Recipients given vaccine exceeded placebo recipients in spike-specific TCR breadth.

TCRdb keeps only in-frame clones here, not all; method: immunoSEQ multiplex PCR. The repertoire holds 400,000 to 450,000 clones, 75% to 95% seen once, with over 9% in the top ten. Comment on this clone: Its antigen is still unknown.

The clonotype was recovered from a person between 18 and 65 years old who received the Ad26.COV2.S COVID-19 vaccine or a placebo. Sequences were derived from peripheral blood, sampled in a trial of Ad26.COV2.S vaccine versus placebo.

CDR3 DNA sequence: TGTGCCAGCAGTCACAGGGACCAAGAGACCCAGTACTTC. Amino acid sequence: CASSHRDQETQYF. The chain recombines TRBV12-3 or TRBV12-4 with TRBJ2-5, with a possible D match to TRBD1 (6 bases). CDR3 length: 13 amino acids. With 5 bases removed from V and 0 bases from J, the gap between germline ends came to 7 bases.